This TCR beta chain was identified in a study of OX40 agonist ivuxolimab in advanced cancers. Regarding the study as a whole: What antigens the expanded peripheral T cells recognized was never established.

Germline CDR1 SGHNT, CDR2 YYREEE (reference sequence). Between the trimmed V and J ends, which lost 2 bases and 5 bases, there was a span of 14 bases. The CDR3 spans 16 residues. Data came from immunoSEQ multiplex PCR; TCRdb stores just in-frame clones and leaves some out. The repertoire consists of 50,000 to 75,000 clones, with almost 85% occurring once and the leading ten covering about 9.4%. On this clone: Its antigen is still unknown.

The chain links TRBV5-4 to TRBJ1-6, with D possibly matching TRBD1 (5 bases). The TCR was taken from an adult with an advanced solid tumor such as melanoma, head and neck, liver or kidney cancer. Sequences were derived from CD4+ or CD8+ T cells sorted from blood, sampled in a trial of the OX40 agonist ivuxolimab. The CDR3: CASSLADRGNNSPLHF. CDR3 coding DNA: TGTGCCAGCAGCTTAGCAGACCGGGGGAATAATTCACCCCTCCACTTT.